A selection of T cell receptor beta chains follows, all from one sample in a study of T cell repertoires in cytomegalovirus infection. MiXCR, run by TCRdb on the reads, gives a single entry per CDR3 protein. This sample has approximately 200,000 distinct CDR3 sequences; approximately 30% occur once, and the top ten carry 30% to 35%. Sequenced sample: PBMCs. Receptor source: a human donor in good health (CMV status not recorded). Some clones in this sample may be carry-over from other donors' samples. The CDR3 runs from the conserved cysteine through the conserved F or W. A D gene is named only where the DNA matches it firmly. Size is omitted from some rows. Given values are once, few, many or a class for expanded clones.

D	V	J	size	CDR3	DNA
TRBD1	TRBV20-1	TRBJ1-3	-	CSAGTGQGAPGNTIYF	TGCAGTGCCGGGACGGGACAGGGGGCGCCTGGAAACACCATATATTTT
-	TRBV7-2	TRBJ2-5	few	CASSLYLLKETQYF	TGTGCCAGCAGCCTATACTTGTTAAAAGAGACCCAGTACTTC
-	TRBV12-3/TRBV12-4	TRBJ1-2	-	CASSRYNYGYTF	TGTGCCAGCAGTCGCTATAACTATGGCTACACCTTC
-	TRBV4-3	TRBJ2-3	many	CASSQDTALVERGVGAQYF	TGCGCCAGCAGCCAAGATACCGCCTTAGTGGAGAGGGGAGTGGGGGCGCAGTATTTT
TRBD1	TRBV7-3	TRBJ2-1	-	CASSLGQGTYNEQFF	TGTGCCAGCAGCCTAGGACAGGGGACCTACAATGAGCAGTTCTTC
TRBD1	TRBV7-4	TRBJ1-1	few	CASSLNRGEAFF	TGTGCCAGCAGCTTGAACAGGGGTGAAGCTTTCTTT
-	TRBV19	TRBJ1-1	-	CASSMEGSEAFF	TGTGCCAGTAGTATGGAGGGCTCTGAAGCTTTCTTT
TRBD2	TRBV11-2	TRBJ2-7	-	CASRQSGGSYEQYF	TGTGCCAGCAGACAGAGCGGGGGTTCCTACGAGCAGTACTTC
-	TRBV20-1	TRBJ2-7	few	CSASPLQWGSEQYF	TGCAGTGCTAGTCCACTCCAATGGGGGAGCGAGCAGTACTTC
-	TRBV6-6	TRBJ2-6	few	CASSHQTGANSGANVLTF	TGTGCCAGCAGCCACCAGACAGGTGCTAACTCTGGGGCCAACGTCCTGACTTTC
-	TRBV20-1	TRBJ2-1	few	CSASEGTWYNEQFF	TGCAGTGCCTCGGAAGGGACCTGGTACAATGAGCAGTTCTTC
-	TRBV20-1	TRBJ1-1	-	CSADDTQGTEAFF	TGCAGTGCCGACGACACCCAGGGCACTGAAGCTTTCTTT
-	TRBV5-3	TRBJ2-3	-	CASRRTASTDTQYF	TGTGCCAGCAGGAGGACAGCTAGCACAGATACGCAGTATTTT
TRBD2	TRBV12-3/TRBV12-4	TRBJ2-3	many	CASTLAGGPTDTQYF	TGTGCCAGCACTCTGGCGGGGGGCCCTACAGATACGCAGTATTTT
-	TRBV7-9	TRBJ1-1	-	CASSHRVRTEAFF	TGTGCCAGCAGCCACAGGGTGAGGACTGAAGCTTTCTTT
TRBD1	TRBV18	TRBJ2-1	-	CASSPRQGYNEQFF	TGTGCCAGCTCACCGCGACAGGGCTACAATGAGCAGTTCTTC
TRBD2	TRBV7-2	TRBJ2-3	few	CASKTSGGASTDTQYF	TGTGCCAGCAAGACTAGCGGGGGAGCTAGCACAGATACGCAGTATTTT
TRBD1	TRBV5-6	TRBJ1-2	-	CASSPDRGSPNYGYTF	TGTGCCAGCAGCCCGGACAGGGGAAGTCCTAACTATGGCTACACCTTC
-	TRBV7-3	TRBJ2-5	-	CASSFSDSGETQYF	TGTGCCAGCAGCTTCTCGGACAGCGGGGAGACCCAGTACTTC
-	TRBV6-1	TRBJ1-2	few	CAGGNYGYTF	TGTGCCGGGGGCAACTATGGCTACACCTTC
TRBD1	TRBV7-3	TRBJ1-2	few	CASSLGQGIYGYTF	TGTGCCAGCAGCTTGGGACAGGGAATATATGGCTACACCTTC
-	TRBV12-3/TRBV12-4	TRBJ2-2	-	CASTPQGEGNTGELFF	TGTGCCAGCACTCCCCAAGGGGAAGGGAACACCGGGGAGCTGTTTTTT
TRBD2	TRBV7-8	TRBJ2-5	few	CASSLIPLAGGQETQYF	TGTGCCAGCAGCCTTATACCACTAGCGGGGGGGCAAGAGACCCAGTACTTC
TRBD1	TRBV7-2	TRBJ1-5	-	CASSLTGGWQPQHF	TGTGCCAGCAGCTTAACAGGGGGCTGGCAGCCCCAGCATTTT
-	TRBV20-1	TRBJ1-4	few	CSAPALGGNEKLFF	TGCAGTGCCCCAGCCCTAGGGGGAAATGAAAAACTGTTTTTT
TRBD1	TRBV25-1	TRBJ1-3	few	CASSTGAFGNTIYF	TGTGCCAGCAGTACAGGGGCGTTCGGAAACACCATATATTTT
-	TRBV7-2	TRBJ2-5	many	CASSAQTGEETQYF	TGTGCCAGCAGCGCCCAAACAGGAGAAGAGACCCAGTACTTC
-	TRBV11-2	TRBJ1-6	-	CASSLRAGKKSPLHF	TGTGCCAGCAGCTTACGAGCGGGGAAGAAATCACCCCTCCACTTT
-	TRBV10-3	TRBJ1-1	few	CAISESTGGGYTEAFF	TGTGCCATCAGTGAGTCGACGGGCGGCGGGTACACTGAAGCTTTCTTT
TRBD2	TRBV28	TRBJ2-1	-	CASSFPRGGFNEQFF	TGTGCCAGCAGTTTTCCCCGGGGGGGCTTCAATGAGCAGTTCTTC
-	TRBV6-6	TRBJ1-2	many	CASSYSDYYGYTF	TGTGCCAGCAGTTACTCGGACTACTATGGCTACACCTTC
-	TRBV5-1	TRBJ1-1	few	CASSLGQSTTEAFF	TGCGCCAGCAGCTTGGGACAGAGCACCACTGAAGCTTTCTTT
-	TRBV12-3/TRBV12-4	TRBJ2-1	many	CASSPSGTGRYNEQFF	TGTGCCAGCAGTCCATCCGGGACTGGGCGATACAATGAGCAGTTCTTC
-	TRBV6-5	TRBJ2-7	few	CASSRGASPYEQYF	TGTGCCAGCAGTCGGGGGGCCAGCCCTTACGAGCAGTACTTC
-	TRBV7-2	TRBJ1-1	few	CASSLVVGGTEAFF	TGTGCCAGCAGCTTAGTGGTGGGGGGCACTGAAGCTTTCTTT
-	TRBV5-6	TRBJ1-5	few	CASSENRESNQPQHF	TGTGCCAGCAGCGAGAACAGGGAGAGCAATCAGCCCCAGCATTTT
TRBD2	TRBV5-4	TRBJ2-5	-	CASSLGGAGGAETQYF	TGTGCCAGCAGCTTGGGGGGAGCGGGGGGGGCAGAGACCCAGTACTTC
TRBD1	TRBV5-6	TRBJ2-3	-	CASRQGRVTDTQYF	TGTGCCAGCCGACAGGGAAGGGTCACAGATACGCAGTATTTT
-	TRBV19	TRBJ2-3	-	CASNDGGQTDTQYF	TGTGCCAGTAATGACGGGGGCCAGACAGATACGCAGTATTTT
TRBD1	TRBV6-2/TRBV6-3	TRBJ1-1	-	CASRGEQGRRRSTEAFF	TGTGCCAGCAGGGGGGAACAGGGGAGAAGGAGGAGCACTGAAGCTTTCTTT
TRBD1	TRBV11-3	TRBJ2-7	-	CASTPLAGQGSYEQYF	TGTGCCAGCACCCCTCTAGCTGGACAGGGTTCGTACGAGCAGTACTTC
-	TRBV6-6	TRBJ1-4	few	CASSYSQRKGEKLFF	TGTGCCAGCAGTTACTCTCAGAGAAAAGGGGAAAAACTGTTTTTT
TRBD2	TRBV7-2	TRBJ2-1	-	CASSSGLAGVNEPFF	TGTGCAAGCAGCTCGGGACTAGCGGGGGTCAATGAGCCGTTCTTC
TRBD1	TRBV5-4	TRBJ2-1	once	CASSFDRAAHNEQFF	TGTGCCAGCAGCTTTGACAGGGCCGCCCACAATGAGCAGTTCTTC
TRBD1	TRBV11-2	TRBJ2-5	-	CASSLEGQAQETQYF	TGTGCCAGCAGCTTAGAAGGACAGGCTCAAGAGACCCAGTACTTC
-	TRBV7-9	TRBJ1-2	-	CASSPEVTRGGYTF	TGTGCCAGCAGCCCTGAAGTTACAAGGGGTGGCTACACCTTC
-	TRBV5-1	TRBJ2-3	few	CASSPRQLLTDTQYF	TGCGCCAGCAGCCCCCGACAGTTACTCACAGATACGCAGTATTTT
-	TRBV6-8	TRBJ1-1	-	CASSYSRGRAFF	TGTGCCAGCAGTTACTCGCGGGGGAGAGCTTTCTTT
TRBD2	TRBV2	TRBJ2-7	-	CASSGSGTPSYEQYF	TGTGCCAGCAGTGGAAGCGGGACCCCCTCCTACGAGCAGTACTTC
-	TRBV7-3	TRBJ1-2	-	CAAGGALSYGYTF	TGTGCCGCGGGAGGGGCGCTTAGCTATGGCTACACCTTC
TRBD1	TRBV10-3	TRBJ2-1	-	CAISGQGVGNEQFF	TGTGCCATCAGCGGACAGGGGGTCGGGAATGAGCAGTTCTTC
-	TRBV5-1	TRBJ1-1	-	CASSEGDNTEAFF	TGCGCCAGCAGCGAAGGGGATAACACTGAAGCTTTCTTT
TRBD1	TRBV7-8	TRBJ2-7	few	CASSSPGQGVYEQYF	TGTGCCAGCAGCTCTCCGGGACAGGGGGTCTACGAGCAGTACTTC
-	TRBV12-3/TRBV12-4	TRBJ1-5	few	CASSKALTGSHNQPQHF	TGTGCCAGCAGCAAAGCTCTGACAGGCTCCCACAATCAGCCCCAGCATTTT
-	TRBV27	TRBJ1-2	-	CASSLGEGNYGYTF	TGTGCCAGCAGTTTAGGGGAGGGAAACTATGGCTACACCTTC
TRBD2	TRBV7-2	TRBJ2-7	many	CASSTLAGVSYEQYF	TGTGCCAGCAGCACCCTAGCGGGGGTGTCCTACGAGCAGTACTTC
-	TRBV6-2/TRBV6-3	TRBJ2-2	-	CASGAGELFF	TGTGCCAGCGGGGCCGGGGAGCTGTTTTTT